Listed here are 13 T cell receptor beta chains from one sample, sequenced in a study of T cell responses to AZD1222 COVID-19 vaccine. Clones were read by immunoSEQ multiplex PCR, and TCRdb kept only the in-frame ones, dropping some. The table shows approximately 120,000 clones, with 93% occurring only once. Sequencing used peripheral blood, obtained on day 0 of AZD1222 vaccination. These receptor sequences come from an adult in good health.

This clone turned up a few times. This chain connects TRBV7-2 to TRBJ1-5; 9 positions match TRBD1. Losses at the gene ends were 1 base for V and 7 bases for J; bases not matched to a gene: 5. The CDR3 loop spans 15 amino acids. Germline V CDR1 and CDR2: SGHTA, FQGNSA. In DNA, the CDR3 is TGTGCCAGCAGCTTAGGAGGGGACAGGGCCCAGCCCCAGCATTTT. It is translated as CASSLGGDRAQPQHF. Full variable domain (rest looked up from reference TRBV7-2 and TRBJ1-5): GAGVSQSPSNKVTEKGKDVELRCDPISGHTALYWYRQSLGQGLEFLIYFQGNSAPDKSGLPSDRFSAERTGGSVSTLTIQRTQQEDSAVYLCASSLGGDRAQPQHFGDGTRLSIL.

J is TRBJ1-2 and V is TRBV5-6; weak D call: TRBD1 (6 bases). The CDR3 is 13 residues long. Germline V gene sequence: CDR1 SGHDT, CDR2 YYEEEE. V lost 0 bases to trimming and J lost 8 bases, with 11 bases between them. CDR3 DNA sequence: TGTGCCAGCAGCTTGGGACAGGCACTGGGCTACACCTTC. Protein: CASSLGQALGYTF.

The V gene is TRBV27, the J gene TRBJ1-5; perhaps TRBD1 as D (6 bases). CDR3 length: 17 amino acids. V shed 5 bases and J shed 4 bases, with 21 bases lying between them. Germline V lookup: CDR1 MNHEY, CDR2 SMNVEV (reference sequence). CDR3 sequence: CASSPSAGESRNQPQHF. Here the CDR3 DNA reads TGTGCCAGCAGTCCCTCGGCAGGGGAGTCGAGGAATCAGCCCCAGCATTTT.

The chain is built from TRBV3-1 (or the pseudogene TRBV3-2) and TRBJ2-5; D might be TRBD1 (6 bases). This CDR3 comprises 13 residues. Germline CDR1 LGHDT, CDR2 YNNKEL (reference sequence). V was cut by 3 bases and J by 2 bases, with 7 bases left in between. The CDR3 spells CASSQGQQETQYF. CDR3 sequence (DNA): TGTGCCAGCAGCCAGGGACAACAAGAGACCCAGTACTTC.

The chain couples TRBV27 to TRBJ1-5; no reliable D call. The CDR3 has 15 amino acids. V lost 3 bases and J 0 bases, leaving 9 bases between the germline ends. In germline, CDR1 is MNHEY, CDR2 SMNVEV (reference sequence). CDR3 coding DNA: TGTGCCAGCAGTTTGAAAGGGTATAGCAATCAGCCCCAGCATTTT. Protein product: CASSLKGYSNQPQHF.

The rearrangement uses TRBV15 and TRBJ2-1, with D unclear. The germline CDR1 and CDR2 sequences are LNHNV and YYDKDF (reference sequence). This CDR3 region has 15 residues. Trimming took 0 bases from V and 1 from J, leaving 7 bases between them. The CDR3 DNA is TGTGCCACCAGCAGAGATAAAGCGTCCTACAATGAGCAGTTCTTC. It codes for CATSRDKASYNEQFF.

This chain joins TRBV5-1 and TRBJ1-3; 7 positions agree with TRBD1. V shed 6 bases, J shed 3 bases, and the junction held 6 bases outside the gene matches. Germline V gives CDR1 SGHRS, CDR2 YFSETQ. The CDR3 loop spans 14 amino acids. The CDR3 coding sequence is TGCGCCAGCAAACCCCAGGGGGGTGGAAACACCATATATTTT. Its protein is CASKPQGGGNTIYF.

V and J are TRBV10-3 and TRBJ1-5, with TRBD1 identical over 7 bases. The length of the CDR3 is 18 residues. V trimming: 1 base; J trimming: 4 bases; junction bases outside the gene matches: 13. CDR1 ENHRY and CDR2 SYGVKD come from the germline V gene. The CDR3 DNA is TGTGCCATCAGTGAGTTGAGACAGGGCGGAGGACCAAATCAGCCCCAGCATTTT. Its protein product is CAISELRQGGGPNQPQHF.

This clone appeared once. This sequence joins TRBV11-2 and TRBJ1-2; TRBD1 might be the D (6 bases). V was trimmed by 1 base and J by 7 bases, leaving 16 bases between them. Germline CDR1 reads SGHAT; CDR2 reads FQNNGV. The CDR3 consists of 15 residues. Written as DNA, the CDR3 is TGTGCCAGCAGCTTAGTGGTGCAGGGGACCGCTGGCTACACCTTC. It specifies CASSLVVQGTAGYTF.

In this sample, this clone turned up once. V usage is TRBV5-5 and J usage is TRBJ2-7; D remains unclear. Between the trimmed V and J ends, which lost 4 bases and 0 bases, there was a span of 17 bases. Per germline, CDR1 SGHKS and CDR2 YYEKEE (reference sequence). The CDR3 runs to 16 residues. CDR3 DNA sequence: TGTGCCAGCAGCGGCTCTACCCGAACCGACTCCTACGAGCAGTACTTC. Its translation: CASSGSTRTDSYEQYF. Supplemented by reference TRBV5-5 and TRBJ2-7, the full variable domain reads DAGVTQSPTHLIKTRGQQVTLRCSPISGHKSVSWYQQVLGQGPQFIFQYYEKEERGRGNFPDRFSARQFPNYSSELNVNALLLGDSALYLCASSGSTRTDSYEQYFGPGTRLTVT.

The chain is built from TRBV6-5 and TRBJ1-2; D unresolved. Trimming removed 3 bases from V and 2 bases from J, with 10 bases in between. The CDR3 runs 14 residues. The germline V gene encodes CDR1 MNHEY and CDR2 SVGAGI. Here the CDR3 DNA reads TGTGCCAGCAGTTATGCCAGGTCAAACTATGGCTACACCTTC. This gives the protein CASSYARSNYGYTF.

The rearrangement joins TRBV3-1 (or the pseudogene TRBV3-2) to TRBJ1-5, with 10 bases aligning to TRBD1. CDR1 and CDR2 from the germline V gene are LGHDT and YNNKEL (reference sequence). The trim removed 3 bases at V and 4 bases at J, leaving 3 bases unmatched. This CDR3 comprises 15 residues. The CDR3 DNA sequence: TGTGCCAGCAGCCAGGCGGGACAGGGGAATCAGCCCCAGCATTTT. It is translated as CASSQAGQGNQPQHF.

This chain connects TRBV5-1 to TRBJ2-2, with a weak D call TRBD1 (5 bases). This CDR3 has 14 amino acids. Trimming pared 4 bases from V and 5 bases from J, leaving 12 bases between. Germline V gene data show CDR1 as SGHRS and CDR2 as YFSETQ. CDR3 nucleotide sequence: TGCGCCAGCAGCCCAACAGGACAAACCGGGGAGCTGTTTTTT. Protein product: CASSPTGQTGELFF.